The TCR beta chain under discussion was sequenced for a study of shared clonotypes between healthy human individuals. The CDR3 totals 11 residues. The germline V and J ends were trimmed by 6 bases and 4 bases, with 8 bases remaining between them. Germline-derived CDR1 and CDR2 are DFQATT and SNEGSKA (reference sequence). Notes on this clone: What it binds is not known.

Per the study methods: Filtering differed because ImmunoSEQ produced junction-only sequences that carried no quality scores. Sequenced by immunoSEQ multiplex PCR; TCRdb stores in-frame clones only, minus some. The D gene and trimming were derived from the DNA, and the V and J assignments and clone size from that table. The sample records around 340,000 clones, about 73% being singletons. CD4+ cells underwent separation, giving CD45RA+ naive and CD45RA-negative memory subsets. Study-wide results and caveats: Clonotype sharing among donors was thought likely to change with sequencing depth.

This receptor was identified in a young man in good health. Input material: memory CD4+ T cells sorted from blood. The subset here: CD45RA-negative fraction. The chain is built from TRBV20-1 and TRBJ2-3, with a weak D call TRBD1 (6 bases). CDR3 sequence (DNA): TGCAGTGCCGGACAGCCAGATACGCAGTATTTT. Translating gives CSAGQPDTQYF.